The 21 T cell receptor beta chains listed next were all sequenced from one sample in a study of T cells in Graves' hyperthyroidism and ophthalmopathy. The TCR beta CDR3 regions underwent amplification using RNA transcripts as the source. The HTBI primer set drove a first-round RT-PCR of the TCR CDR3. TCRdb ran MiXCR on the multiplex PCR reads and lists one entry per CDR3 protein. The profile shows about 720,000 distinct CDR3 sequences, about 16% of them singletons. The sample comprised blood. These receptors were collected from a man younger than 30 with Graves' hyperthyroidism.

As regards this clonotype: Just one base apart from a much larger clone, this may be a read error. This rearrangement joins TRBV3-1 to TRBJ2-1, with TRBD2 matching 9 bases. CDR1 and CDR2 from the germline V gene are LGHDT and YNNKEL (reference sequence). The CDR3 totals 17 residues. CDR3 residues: CASSPRRGSGGYNERFF. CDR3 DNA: TGTGCCAGCAGCCCCCGAAGGGGTAGCGGGGGCTACAATGAGCGGTTCTTC.

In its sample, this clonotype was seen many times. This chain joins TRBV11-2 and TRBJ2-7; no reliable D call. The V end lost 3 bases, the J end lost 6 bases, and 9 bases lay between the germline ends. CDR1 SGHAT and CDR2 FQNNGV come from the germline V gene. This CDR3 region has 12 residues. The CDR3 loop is CASSLTSAEQYF. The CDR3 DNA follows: TGTGCCAGCAGCTTGACCAGCGCCGAGCAGTACTTC.

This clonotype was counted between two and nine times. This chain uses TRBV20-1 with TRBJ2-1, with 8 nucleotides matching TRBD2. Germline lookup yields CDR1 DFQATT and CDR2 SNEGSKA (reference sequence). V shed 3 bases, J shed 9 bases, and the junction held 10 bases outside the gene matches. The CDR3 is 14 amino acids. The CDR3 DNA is TGCAGTGCTAGGGGGGACCGGGAGGGCCCTGAGCAGTTCTTC. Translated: CSARGDREGPEQFF.

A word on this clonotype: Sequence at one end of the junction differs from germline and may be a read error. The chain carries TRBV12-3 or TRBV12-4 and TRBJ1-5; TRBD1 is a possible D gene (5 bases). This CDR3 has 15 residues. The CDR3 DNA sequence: TGTACCAGCAGCCAAGTGGGGGGTGTTGGTCAGCCCCAGCATTTT. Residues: CTSSQVGGVGQPQHF.

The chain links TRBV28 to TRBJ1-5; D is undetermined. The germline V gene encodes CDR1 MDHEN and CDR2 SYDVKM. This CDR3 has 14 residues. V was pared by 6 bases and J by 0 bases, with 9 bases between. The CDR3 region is CASRYGNSNQPQHF. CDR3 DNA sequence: TGTGCCAGCAGGTACGGGAATAGCAATCAGCCCCAGCATTTT.

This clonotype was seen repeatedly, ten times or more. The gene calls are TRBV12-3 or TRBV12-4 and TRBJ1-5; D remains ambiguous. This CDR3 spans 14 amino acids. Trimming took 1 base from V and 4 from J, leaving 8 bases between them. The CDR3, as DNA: TGTGCCAGCAGTTTAGGAGGCGGGAATCAGCCCCAGCATTTT. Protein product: CASSLGGGNQPQHF.

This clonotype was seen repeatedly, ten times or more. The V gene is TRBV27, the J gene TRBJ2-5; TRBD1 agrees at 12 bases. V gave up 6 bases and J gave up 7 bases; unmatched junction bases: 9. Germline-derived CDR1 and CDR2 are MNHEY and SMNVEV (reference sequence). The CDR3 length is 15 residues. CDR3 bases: TGTGCCAGCAGAGGGACAGGGGGCGAAGTTGGGACCCAGTACTTC. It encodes CASRGTGGEVGTQYF.

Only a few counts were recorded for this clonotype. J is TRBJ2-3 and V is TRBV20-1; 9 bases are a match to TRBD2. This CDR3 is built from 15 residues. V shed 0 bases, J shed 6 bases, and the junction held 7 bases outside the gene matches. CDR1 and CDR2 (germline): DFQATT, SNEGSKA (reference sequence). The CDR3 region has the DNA TGCAGTGCTAGAGATAGCTATAGCGGGAGTGATACGCAGTATTTT. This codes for CSARDSYSGSDTQYF.

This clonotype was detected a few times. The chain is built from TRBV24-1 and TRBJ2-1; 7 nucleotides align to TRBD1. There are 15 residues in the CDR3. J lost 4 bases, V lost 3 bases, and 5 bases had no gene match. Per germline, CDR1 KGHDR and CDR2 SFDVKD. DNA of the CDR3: TGTGCCACCAGTGATGATCGACAGGGATACAATGAGCAGTTCTTC. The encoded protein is CATSDDRQGYNEQFF.

CDR3 loop: CASSFSTPGWDEQFF. DNA of the CDR3: TGTGCCAGCAGTTTCAGCACTCCCGGGTGGGATGAGCAGTTCTTC. The genes are TRBV27 and TRBJ2-1; D gene unclear. V lost 3 bases, J lost 8 bases, and 17 bases lay in between. Germline lookup yields CDR1 MNHEY and CDR2 SMNVEV (reference sequence). The CDR3 has 15 amino acids.

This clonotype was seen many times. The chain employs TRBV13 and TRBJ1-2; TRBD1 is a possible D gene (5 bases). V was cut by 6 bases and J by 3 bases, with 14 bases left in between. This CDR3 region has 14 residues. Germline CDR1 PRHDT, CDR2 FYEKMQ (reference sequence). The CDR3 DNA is TGTGCCAGCAGGCCCTCGACAGTTTACTATGGCTACACCTTC. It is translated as CASRPSTVYYGYTF.

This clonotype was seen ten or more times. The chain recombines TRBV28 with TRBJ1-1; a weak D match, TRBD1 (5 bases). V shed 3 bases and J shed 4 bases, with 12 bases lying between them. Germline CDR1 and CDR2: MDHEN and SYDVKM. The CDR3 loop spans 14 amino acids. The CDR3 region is CASSLGGGFTEAFF. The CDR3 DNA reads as TGTGCCAGCAGTTTGGGCGGGGGTTTCACTGAAGCTTTCTTT.

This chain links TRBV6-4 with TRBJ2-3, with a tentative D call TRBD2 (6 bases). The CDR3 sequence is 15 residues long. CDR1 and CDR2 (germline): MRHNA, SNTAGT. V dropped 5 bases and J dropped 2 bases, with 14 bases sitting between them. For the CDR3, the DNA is TGTGCCAGCAGTTACACTAGCTTTCCCACAGATACGCAGTATTTT. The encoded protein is CASSYTSFPTDTQYF.

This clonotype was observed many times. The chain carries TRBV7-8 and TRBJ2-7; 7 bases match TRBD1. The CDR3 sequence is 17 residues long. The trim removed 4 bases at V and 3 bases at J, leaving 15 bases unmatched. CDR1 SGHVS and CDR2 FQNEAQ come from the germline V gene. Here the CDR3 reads CASSSHFLETGIYEQYF. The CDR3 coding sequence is TGTGCCAGCAGCTCCCACTTCCTCGAGACAGGGATCTACGAGCAGTACTTC. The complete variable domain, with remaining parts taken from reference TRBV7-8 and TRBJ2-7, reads GAGVSQSPRYKVAKRGQDVALRCDPISGHVSLFWYQQALGQGPEFLTYFQNEAQLDKSGLPSDRFFAERPEGSVSTLKIQRTQQEDSAVYLCASSSHFLETGIYEQYFGPGTRLTVT.

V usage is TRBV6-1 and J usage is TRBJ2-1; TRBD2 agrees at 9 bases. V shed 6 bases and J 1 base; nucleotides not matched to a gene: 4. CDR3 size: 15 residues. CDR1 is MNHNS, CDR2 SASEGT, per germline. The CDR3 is CASRASGISYNEQFF. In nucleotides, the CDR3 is TGTGCCAGCAGAGCTAGCGGGATTTCCTACAATGAGCAGTTCTTC.

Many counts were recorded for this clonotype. The CDR3 region is CASSSDTSSYNEQFF. The CDR3 coding sequence is TGTGCCAGCAGTTCGGACACGAGCTCCTACAATGAGCAGTTCTTC. This sequence joins TRBV27 and TRBJ2-1, with D possibly being TRBD1 (5 bases). Germline values: CDR1 MNHEY, CDR2 SMNVEV (reference sequence). CDR3 length: 15 amino acids. Trimming cost V 4 bases and J 0 bases, with 10 bases left between them.

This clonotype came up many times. The chain's CDR3 is CASSNAGPAEQFF. The CDR3 DNA sequence: TGTGCCAGCAGCAATGCGGGCCCTGCGGAGCAGTTCTTC. The rearrangement links TRBV28 to TRBJ2-1; tentatively, D is TRBD2 (5 bases). The CDR3 loop spans 13 amino acids. Germline V gene lookup returns CDR1 MDHEN and CDR2 SYDVKM. Trimming stripped 6 bases from V and 10 bases from J, with 16 bases between. Together with reference TRBV28 and TRBJ2-1, the CDR3 gives the full variable domain: DVKVTQSSRYLVKRTGEKVFLECVQDMDHENMFWYRQDPGLGLRLIYFSYDVKMKEKGDIPEGYSVSREKKERFSLILESASTNQTSMYLCASSNAGPAEQFFGPGTRLTVL.

The CDR3 sequence: CASSFLGGALAGELFF. The CDR3 DNA sequence: TGTGCCAGCAGTTTCCTAGGGGGGGCTTTAGCCGGGGAGCTGTTTTTT. V is TRBV6-1 and J is TRBJ2-2; D perhaps matches TRBD2 (7 bases). The CDR3 spans 16 residues. Trimming cost V 5 bases and J 6 bases, with 19 bases left between them. From germline, CDR1 is MNHNS and CDR2 SASEGT.

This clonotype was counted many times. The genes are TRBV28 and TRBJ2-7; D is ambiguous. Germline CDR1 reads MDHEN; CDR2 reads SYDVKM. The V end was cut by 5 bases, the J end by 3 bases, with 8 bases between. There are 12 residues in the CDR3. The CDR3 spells CASSPDDYEQYF. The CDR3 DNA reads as TGTGCCAGCAGTCCTGACGACTACGAGCAGTACTTC.

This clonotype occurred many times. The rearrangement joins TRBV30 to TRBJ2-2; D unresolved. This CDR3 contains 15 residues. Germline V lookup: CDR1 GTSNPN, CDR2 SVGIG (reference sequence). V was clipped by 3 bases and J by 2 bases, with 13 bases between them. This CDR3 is CAWRWGGPNTGELFF. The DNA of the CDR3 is TGTGCCTGGAGGTGGGGTGGGCCAAACACCGGGGAGCTGTTTTTT. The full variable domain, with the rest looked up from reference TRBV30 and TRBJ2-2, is SQTIHQWPATLVQPVGSPLSLECTVEGTSNPNLYWYRQAAGRGLQLLFYSVGIGQISSEVPQNLSASRPQDRQFILSSKKLLLSDSGFYLCAWRWGGPNTGELFFGEGSRLTVL.

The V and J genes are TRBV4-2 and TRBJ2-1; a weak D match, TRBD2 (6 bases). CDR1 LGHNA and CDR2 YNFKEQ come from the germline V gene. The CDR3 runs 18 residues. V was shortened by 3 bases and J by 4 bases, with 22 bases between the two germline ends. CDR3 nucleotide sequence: TGTGCCAGCAGCCAGGAATACCCTCGGGAGACGGGGTACAATGAGCAGTTCTTC. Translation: CASSQEYPRETGYNEQFF.